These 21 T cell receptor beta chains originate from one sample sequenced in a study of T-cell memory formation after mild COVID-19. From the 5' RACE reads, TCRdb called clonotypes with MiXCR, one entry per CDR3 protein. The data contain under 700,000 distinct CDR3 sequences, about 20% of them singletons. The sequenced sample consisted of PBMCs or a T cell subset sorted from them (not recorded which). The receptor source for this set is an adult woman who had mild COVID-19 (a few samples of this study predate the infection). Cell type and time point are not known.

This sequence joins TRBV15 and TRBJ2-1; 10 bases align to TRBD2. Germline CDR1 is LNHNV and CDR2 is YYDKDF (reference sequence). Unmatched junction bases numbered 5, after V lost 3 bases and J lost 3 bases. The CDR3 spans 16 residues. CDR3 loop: CATSRKGLAIYNEQFF. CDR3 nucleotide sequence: TGTGCCACCAGCAGGAAGGGACTAGCGATCTACAATGAGCAGTTCTTC. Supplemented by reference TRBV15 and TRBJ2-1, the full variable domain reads DAMVIQNPRYQVTQFGKPVTLSCSQTLNHNVMYWYQQKSSQAPKLLFHYYDKDFNNEADTPDNFQSRRPNTSFCFLDIRSPGLGDTAMYLCATSRKGLAIYNEQFFGPGTRLTVL.

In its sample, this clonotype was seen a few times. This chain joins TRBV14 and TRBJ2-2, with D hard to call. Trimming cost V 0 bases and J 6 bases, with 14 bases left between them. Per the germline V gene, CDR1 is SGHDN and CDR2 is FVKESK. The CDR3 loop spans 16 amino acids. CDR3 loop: CASSQEGYFKAGELFF. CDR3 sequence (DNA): TGTGCCAGCAGCCAAGAAGGGTACTTCAAGGCCGGGGAGCTGTTTTTT.

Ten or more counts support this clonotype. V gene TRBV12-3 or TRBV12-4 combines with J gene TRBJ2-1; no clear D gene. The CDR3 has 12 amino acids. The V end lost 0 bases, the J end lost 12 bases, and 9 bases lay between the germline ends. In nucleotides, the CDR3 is TGTGCCAGCAGTTTAGCGATCGGGCCGCAGTTCTTC. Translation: CASSLAIGPQFF.

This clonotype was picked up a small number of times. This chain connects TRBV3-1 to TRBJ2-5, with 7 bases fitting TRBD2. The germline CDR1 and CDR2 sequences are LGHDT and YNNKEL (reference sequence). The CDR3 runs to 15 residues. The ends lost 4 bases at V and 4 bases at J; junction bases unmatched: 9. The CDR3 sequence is CASSLRTSGRETQYF. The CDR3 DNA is TGTGCCAGCAGCCTCCGGACTAGTGGGAGAGAGACCCAGTACTTC.

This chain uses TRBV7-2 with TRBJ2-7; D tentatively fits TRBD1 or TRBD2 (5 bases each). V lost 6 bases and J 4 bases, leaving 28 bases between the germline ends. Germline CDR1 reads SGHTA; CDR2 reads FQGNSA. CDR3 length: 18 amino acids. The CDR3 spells CASSYTSSGQLSQYEQYF. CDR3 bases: TGTGCCAGCAGTTATACGTCGTCGGGGCAATTATCCCAGTACGAGCAGTACTTC. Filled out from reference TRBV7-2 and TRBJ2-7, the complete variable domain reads GAGVSQSPSNKVTEKGKDVELRCDPISGHTALYWYRQSLGQGLEFLIYFQGNSAPDKSGLPSDRFSAERTGGSVSTLTIQRTQQEDSAVYLCASSYTSSGQLSQYEQYFGPGTRLTVT.

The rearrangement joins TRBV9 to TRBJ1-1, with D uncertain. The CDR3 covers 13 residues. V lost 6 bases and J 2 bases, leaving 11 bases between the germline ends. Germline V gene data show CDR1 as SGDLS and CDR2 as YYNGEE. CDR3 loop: CASNRILNTEAFF. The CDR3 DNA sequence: TGTGCCAGCAATAGGATTTTAAACACTGAAGCTTTCTTT.

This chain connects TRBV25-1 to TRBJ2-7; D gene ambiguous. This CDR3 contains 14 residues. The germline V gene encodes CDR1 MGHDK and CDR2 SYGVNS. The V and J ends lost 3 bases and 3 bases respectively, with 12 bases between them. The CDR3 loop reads CASSEDERRYEQYF. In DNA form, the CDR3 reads TGTGCCAGCAGTGAGGATGAGCGCCGCTACGAGCAGTACTTC.

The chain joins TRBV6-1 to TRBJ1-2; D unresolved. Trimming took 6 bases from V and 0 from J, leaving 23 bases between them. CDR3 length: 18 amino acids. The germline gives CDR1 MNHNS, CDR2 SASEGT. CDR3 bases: TGTGCCAGCAGGGCCACAAGATCACAGCCCGAATCTAACTATGGCTACACCTTC. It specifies CASRATRSQPESNYGYTF.

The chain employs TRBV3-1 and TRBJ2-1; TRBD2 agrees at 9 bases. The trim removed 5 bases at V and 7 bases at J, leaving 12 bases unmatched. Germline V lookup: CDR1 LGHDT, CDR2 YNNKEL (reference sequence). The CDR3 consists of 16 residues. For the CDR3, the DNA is TGTGCCAGCAGCGCCCCGCTAGCGGGGTTATTAAATGAGCAGTTCTTC. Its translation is CASSAPLAGLLNEQFF.

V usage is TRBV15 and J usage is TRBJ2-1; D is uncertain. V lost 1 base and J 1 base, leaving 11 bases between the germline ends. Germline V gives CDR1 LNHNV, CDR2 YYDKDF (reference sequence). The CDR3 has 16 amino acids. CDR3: CATSRGRTVSYNEQFF. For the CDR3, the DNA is TGTGCCACCAGCAGAGGAAGAACAGTTTCCTACAATGAGCAGTTCTTC. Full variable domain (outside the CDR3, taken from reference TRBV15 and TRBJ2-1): DAMVIQNPRYQVTQFGKPVTLSCSQTLNHNVMYWYQQKSSQAPKLLFHYYDKDFNNEADTPDNFQSRRPNTSFCFLDIRSPGLGDTAMYLCATSRGRTVSYNEQFFGPGTRLTVL.

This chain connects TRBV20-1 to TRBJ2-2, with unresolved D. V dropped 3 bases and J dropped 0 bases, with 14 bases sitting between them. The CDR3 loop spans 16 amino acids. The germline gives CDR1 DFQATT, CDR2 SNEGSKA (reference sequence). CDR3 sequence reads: CSASRYGPTNTGELFF. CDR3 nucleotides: TGCAGTGCTAGTCGTTACGGGCCAACGAACACCGGGGAGCTGTTTTTT.

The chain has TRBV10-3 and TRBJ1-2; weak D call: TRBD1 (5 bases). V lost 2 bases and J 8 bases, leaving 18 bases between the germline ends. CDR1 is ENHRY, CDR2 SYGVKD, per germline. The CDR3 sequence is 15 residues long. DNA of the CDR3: TGTGCCATCAGTGAGGTCGGGCAGGGACTGTTAGGCTACACCTTC. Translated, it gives CAISEVGQGLLGYTF.

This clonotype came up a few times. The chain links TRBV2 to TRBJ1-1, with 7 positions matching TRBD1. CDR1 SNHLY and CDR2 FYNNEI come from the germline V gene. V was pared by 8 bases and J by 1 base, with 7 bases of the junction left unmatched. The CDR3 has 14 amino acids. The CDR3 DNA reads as TGTGCCAGCCTTTGGACAGGAACGAACACTGAAGCTTTCTTT. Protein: CASLWTGTNTEAFF.

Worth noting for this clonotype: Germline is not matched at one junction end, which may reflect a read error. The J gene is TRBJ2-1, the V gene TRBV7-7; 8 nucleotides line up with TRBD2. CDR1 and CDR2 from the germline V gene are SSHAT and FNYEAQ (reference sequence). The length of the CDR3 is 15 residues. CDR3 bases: TGTGCTAGCAGCTTGAGGAGCGGGAGTGGGAATGAGCAGTTCTTC. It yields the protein CASSLRSGSGNEQFF.

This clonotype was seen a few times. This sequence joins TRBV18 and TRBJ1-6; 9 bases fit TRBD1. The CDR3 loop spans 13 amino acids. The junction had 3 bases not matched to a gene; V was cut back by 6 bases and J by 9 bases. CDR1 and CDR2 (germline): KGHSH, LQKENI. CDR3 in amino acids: CASSEDRGSPLHF. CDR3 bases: TGTGCCAGCTCCGAGGACAGGGGTTCACCCCTCCACTTT.

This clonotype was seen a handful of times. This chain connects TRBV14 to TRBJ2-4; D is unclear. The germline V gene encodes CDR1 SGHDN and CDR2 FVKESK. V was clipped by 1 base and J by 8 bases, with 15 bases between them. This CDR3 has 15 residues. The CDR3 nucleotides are TGTGCCAGCAGCCAAGGGTTGAGAGGTGTGGACATTCAGTACTTC. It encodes CASSQGLRGVDIQYF.

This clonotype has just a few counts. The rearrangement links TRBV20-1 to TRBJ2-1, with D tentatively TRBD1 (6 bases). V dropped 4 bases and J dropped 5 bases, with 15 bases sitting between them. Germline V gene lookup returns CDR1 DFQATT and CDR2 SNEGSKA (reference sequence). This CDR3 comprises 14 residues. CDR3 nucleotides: TGCAGTGCTACCGGGACACGAAGTGACAATGAGCAGTTCTTC. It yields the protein CSATGTRSDNEQFF.

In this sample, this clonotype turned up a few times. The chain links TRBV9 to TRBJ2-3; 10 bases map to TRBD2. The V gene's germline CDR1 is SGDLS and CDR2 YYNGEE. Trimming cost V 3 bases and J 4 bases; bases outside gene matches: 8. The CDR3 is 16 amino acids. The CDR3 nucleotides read TGTGCCAGCAGCGATGCCCAAGCGGGGGGGGCAGATACGCAGTATTTT. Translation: CASSDAQAGGADTQYF.

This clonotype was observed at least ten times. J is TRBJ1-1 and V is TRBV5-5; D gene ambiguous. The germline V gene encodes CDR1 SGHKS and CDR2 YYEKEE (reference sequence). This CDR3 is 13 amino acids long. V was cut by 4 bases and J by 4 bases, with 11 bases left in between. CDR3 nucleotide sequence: TGTGCCAGCAGCCCTGAGTATGGCACTGAAGCTTTCTTT. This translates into CASSPEYGTEAFF.

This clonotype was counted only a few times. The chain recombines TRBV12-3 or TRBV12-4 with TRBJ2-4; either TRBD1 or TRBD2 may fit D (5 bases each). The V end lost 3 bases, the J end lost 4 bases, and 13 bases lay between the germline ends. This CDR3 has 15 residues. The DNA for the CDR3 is TGTGCCAGCAGTTTGCAAGGGTGGGGGAAAAACATTCAGTACTTC. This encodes CASSLQGWGKNIQYF.

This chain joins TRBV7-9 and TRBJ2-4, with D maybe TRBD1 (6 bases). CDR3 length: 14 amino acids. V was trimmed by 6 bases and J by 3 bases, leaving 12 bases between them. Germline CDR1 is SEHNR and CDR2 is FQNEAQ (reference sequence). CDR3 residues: CASRPQGNKNIQYF. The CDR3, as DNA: TGTGCCAGCAGACCTCAGGGGAACAAAAACATTCAGTACTTC.